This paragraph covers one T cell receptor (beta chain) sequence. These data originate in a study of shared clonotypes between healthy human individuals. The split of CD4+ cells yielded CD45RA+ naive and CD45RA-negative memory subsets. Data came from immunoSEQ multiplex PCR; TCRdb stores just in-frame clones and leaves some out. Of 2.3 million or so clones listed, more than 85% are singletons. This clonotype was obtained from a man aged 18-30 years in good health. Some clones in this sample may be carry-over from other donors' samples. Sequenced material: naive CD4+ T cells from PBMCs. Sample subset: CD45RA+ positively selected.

The CDR3 spells CASSQMGGNTIYF. CDR3 DNA sequence: TGTGCCAGCAGCCAGATGGGGGGAAACACCATATATTTT. V usage is TRBV14 and J usage is TRBJ1-3; D not certain. Germline CDR1 SGHDN, CDR2 FVKESK. The CDR3 spans 13 residues. Deletions cut 3 bases from V and 4 bases from J, with 7 bases between.